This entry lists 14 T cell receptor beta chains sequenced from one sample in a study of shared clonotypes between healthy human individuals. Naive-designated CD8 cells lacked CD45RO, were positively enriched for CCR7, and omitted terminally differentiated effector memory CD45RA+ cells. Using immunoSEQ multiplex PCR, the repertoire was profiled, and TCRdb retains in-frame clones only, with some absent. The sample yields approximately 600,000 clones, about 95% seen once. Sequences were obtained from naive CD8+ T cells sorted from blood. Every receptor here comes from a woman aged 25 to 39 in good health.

The CDR3 loop is CASSRSGVWEQYF. The CDR3 DNA reads as TGTGCCAGCAGCCGCTCGGGGGTTTGGGAGCAGTACTTC. The chain combines TRBV7-6 with TRBJ2-5, with D possibly TRBD2 on 6 matching bases. The CDR3 has 13 amino acids. CDR1 and CDR2 from the germline V gene are SGHVS and FNYEAQ. Trimming shortened V by 5 bases and J by 11 bases, and 18 bases separated the two germline ends.

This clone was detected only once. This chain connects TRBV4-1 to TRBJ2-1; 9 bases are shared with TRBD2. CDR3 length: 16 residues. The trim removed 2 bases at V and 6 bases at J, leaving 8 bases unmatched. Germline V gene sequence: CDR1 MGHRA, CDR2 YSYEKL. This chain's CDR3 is CASSQTVAGAGNEQFF. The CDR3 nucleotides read TGCGCCAGCAGCCAAACTGTAGCGGGAGCAGGCAATGAGCAGTTCTTC.

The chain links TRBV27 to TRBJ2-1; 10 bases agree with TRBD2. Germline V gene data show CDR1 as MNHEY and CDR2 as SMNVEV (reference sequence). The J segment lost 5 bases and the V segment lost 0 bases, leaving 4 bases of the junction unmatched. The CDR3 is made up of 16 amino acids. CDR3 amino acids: CASSLSSGRAHNEQFF. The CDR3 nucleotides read TGTGCCAGCAGTTTATCCAGCGGGAGGGCCCACAATGAGCAGTTCTTC.

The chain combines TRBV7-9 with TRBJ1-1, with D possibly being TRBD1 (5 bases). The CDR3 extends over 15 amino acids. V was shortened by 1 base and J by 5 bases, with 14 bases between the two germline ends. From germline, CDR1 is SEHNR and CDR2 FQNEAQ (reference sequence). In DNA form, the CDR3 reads TGTGCCAGCAGCTTAGTGTCGGCGGGGGGTACTGAAGCTTTCTTT. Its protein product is CASSLVSAGGTEAFF. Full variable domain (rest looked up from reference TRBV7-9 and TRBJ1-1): DTGVSQNPRHKITKRGQNVTFRCDPISEHNRLYWYRQTLGQGPEFLTYFQNEAQLEKSRLLSDRFSAERPKGSFSTLEIQRTEQGDSAMYLCASSLVSAGGTEAFFGQGTRLTVV.

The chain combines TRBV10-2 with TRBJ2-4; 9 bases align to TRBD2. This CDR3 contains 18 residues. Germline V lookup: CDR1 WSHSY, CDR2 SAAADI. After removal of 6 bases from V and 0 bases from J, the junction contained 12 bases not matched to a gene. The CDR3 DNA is TGCGCCAGCAGCGAAGGACTAGCGACGGATAGAGCCAAAAACATTCAGTACTTC. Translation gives CASSEGLATDRAKNIQYF.

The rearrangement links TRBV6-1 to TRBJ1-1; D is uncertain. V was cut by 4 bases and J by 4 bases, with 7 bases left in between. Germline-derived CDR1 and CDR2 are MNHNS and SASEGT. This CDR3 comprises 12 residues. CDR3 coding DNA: TGTGCCAGCAGTGGACTGGGCACTGAAGCTTTCTTT. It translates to CASSGLGTEAFF.

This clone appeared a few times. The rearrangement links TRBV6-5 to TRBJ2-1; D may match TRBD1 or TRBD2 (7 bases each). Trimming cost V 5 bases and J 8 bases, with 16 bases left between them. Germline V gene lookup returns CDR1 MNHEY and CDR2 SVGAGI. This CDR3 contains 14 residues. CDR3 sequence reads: CASSLGDSGDEQFF. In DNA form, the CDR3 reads TGTGCCAGCAGTCTAGGGGACAGCGGGGATGAGCAGTTCTTC.

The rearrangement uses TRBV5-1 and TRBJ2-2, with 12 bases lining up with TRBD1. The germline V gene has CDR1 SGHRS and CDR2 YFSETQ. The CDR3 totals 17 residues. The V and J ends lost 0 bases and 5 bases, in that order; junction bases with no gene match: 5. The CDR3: CASSLVRDRGRTGELFF. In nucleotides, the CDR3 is TGCGCCAGCAGCTTGGTCCGGGACAGGGGGCGAACCGGGGAGCTGTTTTTT.

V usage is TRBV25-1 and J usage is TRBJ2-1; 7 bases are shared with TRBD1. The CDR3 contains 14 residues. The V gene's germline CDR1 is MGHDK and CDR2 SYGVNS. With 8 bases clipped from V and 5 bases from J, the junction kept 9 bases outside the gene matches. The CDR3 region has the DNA TGTGCCAGCGGCATTGGGACAGTTAACAATGAGCAGTTCTTC. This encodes CASGIGTVNNEQFF.

The DNA of the CDR3 is TGTGCCAGCAGCTCGAGAACTAATGAAAAACTGTTTTTT. Translating it yields CASSSRTNEKLFF. The genes are TRBV7-9 and TRBJ1-4; D is unclear. CDR3 length: 13 amino acids. Trimming shortened V by 4 bases and J by 1 base, and 4 bases separated the two germline ends. Looked up from germline, CDR1 is SEHNR and CDR2 is FQNEAQ (reference sequence). Filled out from reference TRBV7-9 and TRBJ1-4, the complete variable domain reads DTGVSQNPRHKITKRGQNVTFRCDPISEHNRLYWYRQTLGQGPEFLTYFQNEAQLEKSRLLSDRFSAERPKGSFSTLEIQRTEQGDSAMYLCASSSRTNEKLFFGSGTQLSVL.

In nucleotides, the CDR3 is TGTGCCAGCAGCTTTGGGACAGGGGAGGATGAGCAGTTCTTC. It translates to CASSFGTGEDEQFF. The chain uses TRBV11-2 and TRBJ2-1; TRBD1 agrees at 10 bases. Germline-derived CDR1 and CDR2 are SGHAT and FQNNGV. The V and J ends lost 3 bases and 8 bases, in that order; junction bases with no gene match: 4. The CDR3 is made up of 14 amino acids.

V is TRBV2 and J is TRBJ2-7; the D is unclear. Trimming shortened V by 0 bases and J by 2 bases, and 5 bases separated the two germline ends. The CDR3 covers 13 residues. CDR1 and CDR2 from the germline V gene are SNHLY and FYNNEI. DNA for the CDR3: TGTGCCAGCAGTGAAGCTCGGACCTACGAGCAGTACTTC. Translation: CASSEARTYEQYF.

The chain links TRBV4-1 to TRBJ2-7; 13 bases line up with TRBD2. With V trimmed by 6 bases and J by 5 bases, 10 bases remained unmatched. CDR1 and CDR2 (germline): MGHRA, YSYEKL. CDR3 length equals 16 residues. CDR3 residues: CASRGLLAGGPHEQYF. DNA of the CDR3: TGCGCCAGCAGAGGCTTACTAGCGGGAGGGCCCCACGAGCAGTACTTC.

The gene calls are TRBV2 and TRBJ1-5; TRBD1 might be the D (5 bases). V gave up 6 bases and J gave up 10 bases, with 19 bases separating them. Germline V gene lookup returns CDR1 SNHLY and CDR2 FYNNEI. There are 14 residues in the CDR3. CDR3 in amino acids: CASSEVTGLRPQHF. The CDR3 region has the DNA TGTGCCAGCAGCGAGGTAACAGGCCTTCGACCCCAGCATTTT.